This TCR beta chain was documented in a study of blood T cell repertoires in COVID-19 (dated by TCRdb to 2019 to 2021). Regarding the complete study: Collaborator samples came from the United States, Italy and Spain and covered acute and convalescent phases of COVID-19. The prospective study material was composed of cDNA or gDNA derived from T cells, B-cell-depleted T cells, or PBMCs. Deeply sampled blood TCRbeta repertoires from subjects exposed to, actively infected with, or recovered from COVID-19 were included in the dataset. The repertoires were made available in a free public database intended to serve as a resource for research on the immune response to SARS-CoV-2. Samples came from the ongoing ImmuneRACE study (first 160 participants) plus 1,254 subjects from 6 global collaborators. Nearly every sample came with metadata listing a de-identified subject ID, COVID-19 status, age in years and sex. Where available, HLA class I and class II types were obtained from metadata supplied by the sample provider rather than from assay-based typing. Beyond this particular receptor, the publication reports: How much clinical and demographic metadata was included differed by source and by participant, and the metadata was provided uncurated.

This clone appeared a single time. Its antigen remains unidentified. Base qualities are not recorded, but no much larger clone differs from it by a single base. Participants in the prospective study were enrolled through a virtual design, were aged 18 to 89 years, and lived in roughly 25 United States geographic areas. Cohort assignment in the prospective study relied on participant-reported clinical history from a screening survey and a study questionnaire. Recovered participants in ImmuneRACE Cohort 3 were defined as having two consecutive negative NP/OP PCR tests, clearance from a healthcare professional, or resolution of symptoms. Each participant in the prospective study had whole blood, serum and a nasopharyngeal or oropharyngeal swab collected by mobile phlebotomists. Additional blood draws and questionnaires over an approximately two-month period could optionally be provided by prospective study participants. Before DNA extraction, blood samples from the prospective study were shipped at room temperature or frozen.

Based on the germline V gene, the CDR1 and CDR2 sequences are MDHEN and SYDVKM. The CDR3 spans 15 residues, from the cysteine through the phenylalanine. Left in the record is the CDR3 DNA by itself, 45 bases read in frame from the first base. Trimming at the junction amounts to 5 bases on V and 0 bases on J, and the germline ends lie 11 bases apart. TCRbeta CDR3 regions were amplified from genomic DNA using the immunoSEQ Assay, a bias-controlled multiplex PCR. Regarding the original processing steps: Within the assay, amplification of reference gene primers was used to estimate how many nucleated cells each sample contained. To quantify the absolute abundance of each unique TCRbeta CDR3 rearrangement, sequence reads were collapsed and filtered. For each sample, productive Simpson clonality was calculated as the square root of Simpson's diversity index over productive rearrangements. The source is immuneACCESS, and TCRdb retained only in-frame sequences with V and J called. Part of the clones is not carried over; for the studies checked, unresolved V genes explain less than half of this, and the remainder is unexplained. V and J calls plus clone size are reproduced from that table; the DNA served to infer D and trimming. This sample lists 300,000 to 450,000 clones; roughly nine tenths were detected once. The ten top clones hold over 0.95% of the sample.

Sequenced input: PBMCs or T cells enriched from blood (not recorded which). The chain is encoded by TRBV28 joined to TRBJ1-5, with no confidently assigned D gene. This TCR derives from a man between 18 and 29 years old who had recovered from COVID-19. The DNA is TGTGCCAGCAGTAGACACGCAAATAGCAATCAGCCCCAGCATTTT. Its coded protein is CASSRHANSNQPQHF.